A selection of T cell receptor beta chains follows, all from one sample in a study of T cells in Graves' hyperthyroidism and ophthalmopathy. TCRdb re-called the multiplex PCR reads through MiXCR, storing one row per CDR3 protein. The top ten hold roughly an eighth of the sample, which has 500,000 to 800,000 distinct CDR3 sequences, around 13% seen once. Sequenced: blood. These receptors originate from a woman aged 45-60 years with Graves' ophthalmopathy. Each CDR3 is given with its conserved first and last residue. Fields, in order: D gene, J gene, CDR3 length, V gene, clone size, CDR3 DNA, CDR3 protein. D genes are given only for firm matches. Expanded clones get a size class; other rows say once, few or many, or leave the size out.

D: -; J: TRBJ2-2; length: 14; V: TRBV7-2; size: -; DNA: TGTGCCAGCAGCTTCGAAAGGAGCACCGGGGAGCTGTTTTTT; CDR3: CASSFERSTGELFF
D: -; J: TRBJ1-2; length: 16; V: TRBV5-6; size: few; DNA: TGTGCCAGCAGCTCTACCGGGCGCGCAACCCACTATGGCTACACCTTC; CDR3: CASSSTGRATHYGYTF
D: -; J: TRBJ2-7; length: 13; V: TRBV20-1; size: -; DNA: TGCAGTGCTAGAAGGACGGATAGCTACGAGCAGTACTTC; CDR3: CSARRTDSYEQYF
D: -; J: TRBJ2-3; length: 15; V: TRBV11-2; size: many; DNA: TGTGCCAGCAGCTTAGGTGGCCTGCACTCAGATACGCAGTATTTT; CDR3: CASSLGGLHSDTQYF
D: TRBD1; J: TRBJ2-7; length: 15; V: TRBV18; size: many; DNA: TGTGCCAGCTCACCGTCCGGGACAGGGCCTTACGAGCAGTACTTC; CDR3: CASSPSGTGPYEQYF
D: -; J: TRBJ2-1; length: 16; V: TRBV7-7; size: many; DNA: TGTGCTAGCAGCTTAGGGGGTAGCGGACAATACAATGAGCAGTTCTTC; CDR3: CASSLGGSGQYNEQFF
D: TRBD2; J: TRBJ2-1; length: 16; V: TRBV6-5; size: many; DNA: TGTGCCAGCAGTTACTCATGGAGGATTAGCGGGATTGAGCAGTTCTTC; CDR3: CASSYSWRISGIEQFF
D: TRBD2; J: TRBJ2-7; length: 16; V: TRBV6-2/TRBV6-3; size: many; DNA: TGTGCCAGCAGTTACCCCAGCGGGACTACGTCCTACGAGCAGTACTTC; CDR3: CASSYPSGTTSYEQYF
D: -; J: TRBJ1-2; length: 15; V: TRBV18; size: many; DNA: TGTGCCAGCTCACCTCAGCATTCAGGGGACTATAGCTACACCTTC; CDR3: CASSPQHSGDYSYTF
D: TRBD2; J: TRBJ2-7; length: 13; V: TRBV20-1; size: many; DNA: TGCAGTGCCGGTAGCGGGCGAGCCTACGAGCAGTACTTC; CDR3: CSAGSGRAYEQYF
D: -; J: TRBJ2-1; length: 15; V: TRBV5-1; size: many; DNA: TGCGCCAGCAGCCCACGGGGACACTCCTACAATGAGCAGTTCTTC; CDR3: CASSPRGHSYNEQFF
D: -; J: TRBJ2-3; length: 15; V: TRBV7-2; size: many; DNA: TGTGCCAGCAGCTTGTCAGTTACTAGCACAGATACGCAGTATTTT; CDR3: CASSLSVTSTDTQYF
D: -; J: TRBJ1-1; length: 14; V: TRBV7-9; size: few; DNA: TGTGCCAGCCGGGGGGAGGGTGGAGCCACTGAAGCTTTCTTT; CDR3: CASRGEGGATEAFF
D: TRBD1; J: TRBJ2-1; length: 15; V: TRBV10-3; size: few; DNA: TGTGCCATCAGTGAAACAGGGGGCTCCTACAATGAGCAGTTCTTC; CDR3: CAISETGGSYNEQFF
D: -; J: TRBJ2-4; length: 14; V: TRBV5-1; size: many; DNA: TGCGCCAGCAGCTCACAGGGAAACAAAAACATTCAGTACTTC; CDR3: CASSSQGNKNIQYF
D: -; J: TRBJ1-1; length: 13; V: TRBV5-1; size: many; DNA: TGCGCCAGCAGCTTGGATTGGGGGTCTGAAGCTTTCTTT; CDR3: CASSLDWGSEAFF
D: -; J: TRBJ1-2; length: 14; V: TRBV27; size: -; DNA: TGTGCCAGCAGTCTTGTCAGGTCCAACTATGGCTACACCTTC; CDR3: CASSLVRSNYGYTF
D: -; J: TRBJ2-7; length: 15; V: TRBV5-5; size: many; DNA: TGTGCCAGCAGCTTGGAAAGGTCCCACCTCTACGAGCAGTACTTC; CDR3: CASSLERSHLYEQYF